These 29 T cell receptor beta chains share one sample of origin, sequenced in a study of CD8 T cells in ankylosing spondylitis. TCRdb itself ran the 5' RACE reads through MiXCR, one entry per CDR3 protein. The sample records about 170,000 distinct CDR3 sequences, 15% to 20% being singletons. Source material: blood, either unsorted or a sorted T cell fraction (not recorded which). The origin of the receptors is a male donor with ankylosing spondylitis or in good health (not recorded which).

The chain recombines TRBV5-4 with TRBJ2-3; 7 nucleotides agree with TRBD2. J lost 6 bases, V lost 5 bases, and 9 bases had no gene match. The CDR3 extends over 14 amino acids. Germline V gives CDR1 SGHNT, CDR2 YYREEE (reference sequence). This CDR3 is CASSQQGGSDTQYF. The DNA of the CDR3 is TGTGCCAGCAGTCAGCAGGGCGGGAGCGATACGCAGTATTTT. Combining the CDR3 with reference TRBV5-4 and TRBJ2-3 gives the whole variable domain ETGVTQSPTHLIKTRGQQVTLRCSSQSGHNTVSWYQQALGQGPQFIFQYYREEENGRGNFPPRFSGLQFPNYSSELNVNALELDDSALYLCASSQQGGSDTQYFGPGTRLTVL.

This clonotype was seen repeatedly, ten times or more. The chain links TRBV10-3 to TRBJ2-7; D is uncertain. Trimming pared 2 bases from V and 6 bases from J, leaving 11 bases between. The CDR3 spans 13 residues. The germline V gene has CDR1 ENHRY and CDR2 SYGVKD. The CDR3 DNA reads as TGTGCCATCAGTGAGAGGGCAGAAGGCGAGCAGTACTTC. Its protein product is CAISERAEGEQYF.

This clonotype was detected ten times or more. The J gene is TRBJ1-1, the V gene TRBV29-1; D uncertain. The germline CDR1 and CDR2 sequences are SQVTM and ANQGSEA. Trimming took 3 bases from V and 1 from J, leaving 6 bases between them. This CDR3 spans 12 amino acids. CDR3 loop: CSVEAANTEAFF. The CDR3 DNA follows: TGCAGCGTTGAGGCCGCGAACACTGAAGCTTTCTTT.

V usage is TRBV14 and J usage is TRBJ2-7; 8 nucleotides agree with TRBD1. J was trimmed by 1 base and V by 4 bases; bases with no gene match: 6. The CDR3 runs 15 residues. Germline V gene data show CDR1 as SGHDN and CDR2 as FVKESK. CDR3 residues: CASSRATGASYEQYF. CDR3 nucleotide sequence: TGTGCCAGCAGCCGGGCGACAGGGGCGTCCTACGAGCAGTACTTC.

The chain employs TRBV30 and TRBJ2-3; no definite D call. CDR1 and CDR2 (germline): GTSNPN, SVGIG (reference sequence). CDR3 length: 13 residues. V was clipped by 1 base and J by 4 bases, with 9 bases between them. Here the CDR3 DNA reads TGTGCCTGGAGTGACGAGACGTCAGATACGCAGTATTTT. This translates into CAWSDETSDTQYF. The full variable domain, its missing parts supplied by reference TRBV30 and TRBJ2-3, is SQTIHQWPATLVQPVGSPLSLECTVEGTSNPNLYWYRQAAGRGLQLLFYSVGIGQISSEVPQNLSASRPQDRQFILSSKKLLLSDSGFYLCAWSDETSDTQYFGPGTRLTVL.

This chain joins TRBV5-1 and TRBJ2-7; D possibly uses TRBD1 or TRBD2 (5 bases each). In germline, CDR1 is SGHRS, CDR2 YFSETQ. V was shortened by 7 bases and J by 0 bases, with 17 bases between the two germline ends. This CDR3 spans 15 amino acids. In nucleotides, the CDR3 is TGCGCCAGCGGACTTGGGGCTAGAAGCTCCTACGAGCAGTACTTC. It specifies CASGLGARSSYEQYF.

This clonotype was counted many times. This chain links TRBV5-1 with TRBJ2-7; D may be TRBD2 (6 bases). The ends were cut back, 4 bases at V and 4 bases at J, with 21 bases in the middle. CDR3 length: 16 amino acids. From germline, CDR1 is SGHRS and CDR2 YFSETQ. In nucleotides, the CDR3 is TGCGCCAGCAGCGTGGACCCGACTAGGGCCACATACGAGCAGTACTTC. Residues: CASSVDPTRATYEQYF.

This clonotype came up many times. The chain combines TRBV3-1 with TRBJ1-3; no reliable D call. Germline assignment: CDR1 LGHDT and CDR2 YNNKEL (reference sequence). The CDR3 covers 15 residues. V dropped 1 base and J dropped 0 bases, with 7 bases sitting between them. The CDR3 region has the DNA TGTGCCAGCAGCCAAGTAGGGAGCTCTGGAAACACCATATATTTT. It is translated as CASSQVGSSGNTIYF.

This clonotype was counted many times. This chain uses TRBV29-1 with TRBJ2-2, with TRBD1 matching over 7 bases. The CDR3 is 19 residues long. Per germline, CDR1 SQVTM and CDR2 ANQGSEA. Unmatched junction bases numbered 20, after V lost 7 bases and J lost 0 bases. The CDR3 loop reads CSATYSGTVSNANTGELFF. In DNA, the CDR3 is TGCAGCGCAACCTATTCCGGGACAGTGAGTAACGCGAACACCGGGGAGCTGTTTTTT.

The V and J genes are TRBV20-1 and TRBJ1-4; 11 positions match TRBD1. The V gene's germline CDR1 is DFQATT and CDR2 SNEGSKA (reference sequence). With V trimmed by 6 bases and J by 6 bases, 9 bases remained unmatched. This CDR3 region has 15 residues. CDR3 in DNA: TGCAGTGCGATTAATCCGGGACAGGGGGATGAAAAACTGTTTTTT. Translated: CSAINPGQGDEKLFF.

The V call is TRBV6-5, the J call TRBJ1-6; perhaps TRBD1 as D (5 bases). Trimming cost V 2 bases and J 10 bases, with 12 bases left between them. CDR1 is MNHEY, CDR2 SVGAGI, per germline. There are 14 residues in the CDR3. The CDR3 bases are TGTGCCAGCAGTTACGGGACCTCAGGGTCACCCCTCCACTTT. The encoded protein is CASSYGTSGSPLHF.

This clonotype was seen at least ten times. The chain links TRBV29-1 to TRBJ2-1, with TRBD2 as a possible D gene (7 bases). The CDR3 extends over 13 amino acids. V was pared by 5 bases and J by 4 bases, with 12 bases between. Per the germline V gene, CDR1 is SQVTM and CDR2 is ANQGSEA. CDR3 coding DNA: TGCAGCGTTCGGGGGGCGCGATACAATGAGCAGTTCTTC. Protein product: CSVRGARYNEQFF.

This clonotype showed up many times. The genes are TRBV2 and TRBJ2-7; 8 nucleotides align to TRBD2. From germline, CDR1 is SNHLY and CDR2 FYNNEI. V shed 7 bases, J shed 0 bases, and the junction held 5 bases outside the gene matches. This CDR3 is built from 14 residues. In nucleotides, the CDR3 is TGTGCCAGCAATCCGGGACTAGTCTCCTACGAGCAGTACTTC. Translation gives CASNPGLVSYEQYF.

Concerning this clonotype itself: This clone may be a read error of a much larger clone one base away. Because it lacks the conserved phenylalanine or tryptophan at the end, this CDR3 is likely a read error. The chain links TRBV5-1 to TRBJ2-7; the match to TRBD2 covers 10 bases. The length of the CDR3 is 15 residues. The V gene's germline CDR1 is SGHRS and CDR2 YFSETQ. V shed 5 bases, J shed 1 base, and the junction held 6 bases outside the gene matches. The CDR3 region has the DNA TGCGCCAGCAGAGGCATAGCGGGAGGATCCTACGAGCAGTACCTC. It specifies CASRGIAGGSYEQYL.

The chain is built from TRBV7-9 and TRBJ1-2; D is unresolved. V gave up 4 bases and J gave up 8 bases, with 11 bases separating them. Germline V gene data show CDR1 as SEHNR and CDR2 as FQNEAQ (reference sequence). The CDR3 is 12 amino acids. CDR3 region: CASSSEHFGYTF. CDR3 in DNA: TGTGCCAGCAGCTCCGAGCACTTCGGCTACACCTTC.

This clonotype was observed a handful of times. J is TRBJ1-1 and V is TRBV29-1; no clear D gene. Per germline, CDR1 SQVTM and CDR2 ANQGSEA. This CDR3 spans 12 amino acids. V lost 6 bases and J 4 bases, leaving 12 bases between the germline ends. In nucleotides, the CDR3 is TGCAGCGTCGCCTCTTTTGGCACTGAAGCTTTCTTT. It is translated as CSVASFGTEAFF.

There are a few counts of this clonotype. The rearrangement uses TRBV28 and TRBJ2-6; D perhaps matches TRBD1 (6 bases). CDR1 and CDR2 from the germline V gene are MDHEN and SYDVKM. CDR3 size: 13 residues. Trimming shortened V by 6 bases and J by 8 bases, and 11 bases separated the two germline ends. The CDR3 DNA reads TGTGCCAGCAGCCCAGGGGCGACCAACGTCCTGACTTTC. It is translated as CASSPGATNVLTF.

V is TRBV11-2 and J is TRBJ2-7; 7 bases are shared with TRBD1. Germline V gives CDR1 SGHAT, CDR2 FQNNGV. Unmatched junction bases numbered 6, after V lost 3 bases and J lost 4 bases. CDR3 length: 14 residues. CDR3 nucleotide sequence: TGTGCCAGCAGCTTCGAACAGGGGTTGTACGAGCAGTACTTC. Translating gives CASSFEQGLYEQYF. Full variable domain (missing parts from reference TRBV11-2 and TRBJ2-7): EAGVAQSPRYKIIEKRQSVAFWCNPISGHATLYWYQQILGQGPKLLIQFQNNGVVDDSQLPKDRFSAERLKGVDSTLKIQPAKLEDSAVYLCASSFEQGLYEQYFGPGTRLTVT.

This chain uses TRBV10-3 with TRBJ2-1, with 11 bases aligning to TRBD2. The CDR3 consists of 17 residues. The V and J ends lost 6 bases and 6 bases, in that order; junction bases with no gene match: 13. Germline assignment: CDR1 ENHRY and CDR2 SYGVKD. The CDR3 DNA sequence: TGTGCCATCAGCCAACCATCGACTAGCGGGACTCTCAATGAGCAGTTCTTC. This gives the protein CAISQPSTSGTLNEQFF.

This clonotype came up many times. The gene calls are TRBV12-3 or TRBV12-4 and TRBJ2-2; no clear D. This CDR3 has 11 amino acids. The V and J ends lost 8 bases and 2 bases respectively, with 3 bases between them. The CDR3 loop is CASSNTGELFF. CDR3 in DNA: TGTGCCAGCTCCAACACCGGGGAGCTGTTTTTT.

This clonotype appeared many times. The chain recombines TRBV15 with TRBJ2-5; D is unresolved. Germline assignment: CDR1 LNHNV and CDR2 YYDKDF (reference sequence). The V end lost 5 bases, the J end lost 7 bases, and 20 bases lay between the germline ends. This CDR3 has 15 residues. CDR3 region: CATSPGLDGFGTQYF. The CDR3 DNA reads as TGTGCCACCAGCCCAGGCCTGGACGGGTTTGGGACCCAGTACTTC. The entire variable domain, with the rest obtained from reference TRBV15 and TRBJ2-5, is as follows: DAMVIQNPRYQVTQFGKPVTLSCSQTLNHNVMYWYQQKSSQAPKLLFHYYDKDFNNEADTPDNFQSRRPNTSFCFLDIRSPGLGDTAMYLCATSPGLDGFGTQYFGPGTRLLVL.

This chain uses TRBV5-1 with TRBJ2-1; a possible D gene is TRBD2 (5 bases). Germline values: CDR1 SGHRS, CDR2 YFSETQ. Trimming pared 4 bases from V and 5 bases from J, leaving 16 bases between. This CDR3 is built from 15 residues. CDR3 residues: CASSTRTRLDNEQFF. The CDR3 nucleotides read TGCGCCAGCAGCACCCGGACTCGATTAGACAATGAGCAGTTCTTC.

The chain has TRBV11-2 and TRBJ2-3; 11 positions agree with TRBD2. The V segment lost 5 bases and the J segment 8 bases; nucleotides outside the gene matches: 12. This CDR3 has 16 amino acids. From germline, CDR1 is SGHAT and CDR2 FQNNGV. CDR3 sequence: CASSHAGTSGAGTQYF. The CDR3, as DNA: TGTGCCAGCAGCCATGCCGGGACTAGCGGAGCGGGTACGCAGTATTTT.

The chain recombines TRBV7-9 with TRBJ2-7; D unresolved. Trimming left V 4 bases short and J 1 base short, with 11 bases between. There are 14 residues in the CDR3. Germline V gene data show CDR1 as SEHNR and CDR2 as FQNEAQ (reference sequence). This CDR3 reads CASSSVGVSYEQYF. Here the CDR3 DNA reads TGTGCCAGCAGCTCCGTTGGGGTTTCCTACGAGCAGTACTTC. The whole variable domain, remainder taken from reference TRBV7-9 and TRBJ2-7, is DTGVSQNPRHKITKRGQNVTFRCDPISEHNRLYWYRQTLGQGPEFLTYFQNEAQLEKSRLLSDRFSAERPKGSFSTLEIQRTEQGDSAMYLCASSSVGVSYEQYFGPGTRLTVT.

This clonotype was picked up many times. The chain combines TRBV5-1 with TRBJ2-1; perhaps TRBD2 as D (6 bases). V lost 4 bases and J 5 bases, leaving 16 bases between the germline ends. The CDR3 is 15 residues long. From germline, CDR1 is SGHRS and CDR2 YFSETQ. This CDR3 is CASSPLGGRDNEQFF. CDR3 nucleotide sequence: TGCGCCAGCAGCCCCCTGGGAGGAAGAGACAATGAGCAGTTCTTC.

This clonotype was observed a few times. This rearrangement joins TRBV18 to TRBJ1-5; unclear D gene. Germline V lookup: CDR1 KGHSH, CDR2 LQKENI. V was pared by 3 bases and J by 7 bases, with 7 bases between. The CDR3 extends over 12 amino acids. The CDR3, as DNA: TGTGCCAGCTCACCGGAAAGGCAGCCCCAGCATTTT. Amino acids: CASSPERQPQHF.

This rearrangement joins TRBV6-2 or TRBV6-3 to TRBJ1-4; 12 bases are shared with TRBD1. Germline V gene lookup returns CDR1 MNHEY and CDR2 SVGEGT. The junction had 8 bases not matched to a gene; V was cut back by 5 bases and J by 1 base. The CDR3 length is 18 residues. CDR3 bases: TGTGCCAGCAGTCCCGGGACAGGGGGCTCGGGAACTAATGAAAAACTGTTTTTT. Protein: CASSPGTGGSGTNEKLFF.

This clonotype came up a few times. The chain links TRBV18 to TRBJ2-7; no firm D call. V was clipped by 2 bases and J by 3 bases, with 8 bases between them. This CDR3 spans 13 amino acids. The germline V gene encodes CDR1 KGHSH and CDR2 LQKENI. CDR3 protein: CASSPGKNYEQYF. The CDR3 bases are TGTGCCAGCTCACCAGGGAAGAACTACGAGCAGTACTTC. Complete variable domain (other parts from reference TRBV18 and TRBJ2-7): NAGVMQNPRHLVRRRGQEARLRCSPMKGHSHVYWYRQLPEEGLKFMVYLQKENIIDESGMPKERFSAEFPKEGPSILRIQQVVRGDSAAYFCASSPGKNYEQYFGPGTRLTVT.

This clonotype was counted ten times or more. The rearrangement links TRBV5-1 to TRBJ2-7; TRBD1 matches 7 bases. In germline, CDR1 is SGHRS, CDR2 YFSETQ. V was clipped by 3 bases and J by 2 bases; unmatched bases: 5. The length of the CDR3 is 14 residues. CDR3 in amino acids: CASSWQGVTYEQYF. Here the CDR3 DNA reads TGCGCCAGCAGCTGGCAGGGGGTCACCTACGAGCAGTACTTC.